Each of the 25 T cell receptor delta chains below was sequenced from the same sample in a study of gamma-delta chains in newborns, infants, children. TCRdb made new clone calls on the reads using CATT. The sample has about 2,300 delta-chain clones; 1% are singletons. The sample consisted of blood. The receptors come from a child who was a newborn, infant or young child, either healthy, febrile or measles-vaccinated (not recorded which).

By frequency in the sample, this clone is medium-sized. The sample contains more than one DNA sequence encoding this CDR3. V is TRDV1 and J is TRDJ1; D unresolved. Trimming took off 0 bases at V and 0 bases at J, with 5 bases between the two ends. Germline CDR1 and CDR2: TSWWSYY and QGS. The CDR3 is 14 residues long. CDR3 in amino acids: CALGELGYTDKLIF. Written as DNA, the CDR3 is TGTGCTCTTGGGGAACTAGGGTACACCGATAAACTCATCTTT.

Note on this clone: The translation of this DNA and the TCRdb protein of a much larger clone differ at residue 6, probably owing to a read error; the protein shown here is translated from the DNA. The CDR3 here is CACDRAGGYVSWDTRQMFF. The CDR3 region has the DNA TGTGCCTGTGACAGGGCTGGGGGATACGTCTCCTGGGACACCCGACAGATGTTTTTC. The rearrangement links TRDV2 to TRDJ3; the match to TRDD3 covers 12 bases. The CDR3 totals 19 residues. V trimming: 2 bases; J trimming: 0 bases; junction bases outside the gene matches: 4. Germline V CDR1 and CDR2: GEAIGNYY, EKD.

Only a few counts were recorded for this clone. TCRdb's entry gives the protein of a much larger clone, which mismatches this DNA's translation at residue 10, likely from a read error; the protein reported here is translated from the DNA. The chain carries TRDV2 and TRDJ2; 11 nucleotides line up with TRDD3. Germline V gene lookup returns CDR1 GEAIGNYY and CDR2 EKD. The CDR3 extends over 14 amino acids. CDR3 DNA: TGTGCCTGTGACATTCTGGGGGATACAGGACAACTCTTCTTT. Protein: CACDILGDTGQLFF.

Of note for this clone: A clone one base away is much larger, so this may be a read error. The chain is built from TRDV2 and TRDJ3; TRDD3 aligns across 13 bases. CDR3 length: 20 amino acids. The V gene's germline CDR1 is GEAIGNYY and CDR2 EKD. V lost 3 bases, J lost 2 bases, and 9 bases stayed unmatched. The CDR3 DNA follows: TGTGCCTGTGACGCCGTACTGGGGGATACGCAGACCTGGGACACCCGACAGATGTTTTTC. Protein product: CACDAVLGDTQTWDTRQMFF.

With regard to this clone: It differs at one base from a far larger clone, so likely a read error. The sample contains more than one DNA sequence encoding this CDR3. The chain employs TRDV2 and TRDJ2; D is perhaps TRDD3 (5 bases). The CDR3 is 16 residues long. Between the trimmed V and J ends, which lost 1 base and 2 bases, there was a span of 13 bases. Per the germline V gene, CDR1 is GEAIGNYY and CDR2 is EKD. Here the CDR3 DNA reads TGTGCCTGTGACACTCGGGGGCCAGCGTTGACAGCACAACTCTTCTTT. It is translated as CACDTRGPALTAQLFF.

Judged by abundance, this clone is large (0.1 to 1%). The rearrangement links TRDV2 to TRDJ3; 10 bases align to TRDD3. V was pared by 5 bases and J by 0 bases, with 9 bases of the junction left unmatched. Germline lookup yields CDR1 GEAIGNYY and CDR2 EKD. The CDR3 covers 19 residues. The CDR3 loop reads CACVLLGDPSSWDTRQMFF. The CDR3 nucleotides read TGTGCCTGTGTATTACTGGGGGATCCGAGCTCCTGGGACACCCGACAGATGTTTTTC.

Remarks on this clone: The translation of this DNA and the TCRdb protein of a much larger clone differ at residue 12, probably owing to a read error; the protein shown here is translated from the DNA. This chain links TRDV2 with TRDJ3; TRDD3 matches 11 bases. This CDR3 comprises 18 residues. Germline V gene lookup returns CDR1 GEAIGNYY and CDR2 EKD. CDR3 protein: CACDTGGYASWGTRQMFF. The CDR3 bases are TGTGCCTGTGACACTGGGGGATACGCCTCCTGGGGCACCCGACAGATGTTTTTC.

This clone was seen a handful of times. Given a much more abundant clone one base away, this may be a read error. This same CDR3 is encoded by further DNA sequences in the sample. The rearrangement uses TRDV2 and TRDJ3; 9 bases are a match to TRDD3. CDR3 length equals 18 residues. The V gene's germline CDR1 is GEAIGNYY and CDR2 EKD. The CDR3 sequence is CACDKVLGDSWDTRQMFF. The CDR3 bases are TGTGCCTGTGACAAAGTACTGGGGGACTCCTGGGACACCCGGCAGATGTTTTTC.

For this clone: The mismatch at residue 13 between this DNA's translation and the TCRdb protein of a much larger clone likely reflects a read error; the protein shown is translated from the DNA. The rearrangement links TRDV2 to TRDJ2; 8 positions agree with TRDD3. Germline assignment: CDR1 GEAIGNYY and CDR2 EKD. The CDR3 has 16 amino acids. CDR3 residues: CACDTLGETLTARLFF. DNA for the CDR3: TGTGCCTGTGACACGCTGGGGGAAACTTTGACAGCACGACTCTTCTTT.

This clone is medium-sized within its sample. A far larger clone is one nucleotide away, so this likely arose from a read error. The sample contains more than one DNA sequence encoding this CDR3. The CDR3 spells CACGILGDTDKLIF. The CDR3 coding sequence is TGTGCCTGTGGCATACTGGGGGACACCGATAAACTCATCTTT. V usage is TRDV2 and J usage is TRDJ1, with 8 bases identical to TRDD3. Looked up from germline, CDR1 is GEAIGNYY and CDR2 is EKD. V lost 5 bases and J lost 0; bases outside the gene matches: 4. This CDR3 is built from 14 residues.

Remarks on this clone: The junction does not match germline at one end; this may be a read error. V usage is TRDV2 and J usage is TRDJ3; no clear D. Germline values: CDR1 GEAIGNYY, CDR2 EKD. The CDR3 spans 18 residues. The CDR3, as DNA: TGTGCCTATGACACCGGATGCGCGAGCTCCTGGGACACCCGACAGATGTTTTTC. Translation gives CAYDTGCASSWDTRQMFF.

For this clone: This DNA's translation differs at residue 11 from TCRdb's protein, which comes from a much larger clone; a read error is likely, and the protein shown is translated from the DNA. Other DNA sequences from this sample encode an identical CDR3 as well. This chain links TRDV2 with TRDJ2; 11 nucleotides match TRDD3. Per the germline V gene, CDR1 is GEAIGNYY and CDR2 is EKD. The CDR3 totals 14 residues. The CDR3 bases are TGTGCCTGTGACATTCTGGGGGATACAGCACGACTCTTCTTT. It yields the protein CACDILGDTARLFF.

Concerning this clone: A much larger clone is a single base away; this may be a read error. This chain connects TRDV2 to TRDJ1; 9 bases are a match to TRDD3. With 3 bases clipped from V and 3 bases from J, the junction kept 16 bases outside the gene matches. CDR1 and CDR2 (germline): GEAIGNYY, EKD. The CDR3 is 18 amino acids. The CDR3 DNA reads TGTGCCTGTGACCCCCTACTGGGGGAGGACCTGTGGGCCGATAAACTCATCTTT. Translating gives CACDPLLGEDLWADKLIF.

Only a few counts were recorded for this clone. A read error may explain this, as a much larger clone is one base away. Other DNA sequences in the sample encode the same CDR3. The J gene is TRDJ3, the V gene TRDV2; TRDD3 matches 11 bases. Germline-derived CDR1 and CDR2 are GEAIGNYY and EKD. The CDR3 consists of 21 residues. After removal of 4 bases from V and 0 bases from J, the junction contained 13 bases not matched to a gene. In DNA form, the CDR3 reads TGTGCCTGTGATACCGTTGGTGTGGGGGATACGGGCTCCTGGGACACCCGACAGATGTTTTTC. This encodes CACDTVGVGDTGSWDTRQMFF.

Only a few counts were recorded for this clone. The protein recorded in TCRdb matches a much larger clone and deviates from this DNA's translation at residue 13, suggesting a read error; the protein here is obtained by translating the DNA. This chain joins TRDV2 and TRDJ2; the match to TRDD3 covers 7 bases. The CDR3 is 15 residues long. Germline V gene lookup returns CDR1 GEAIGNYY and CDR2 EKD. The CDR3 nucleotides read TGTGCCTGTGACACCGTAGGGGGATTGACAGCACAACCCTTCTTT. Its translation is CACDTVGGLTAQPFF.

A note on this clone: This is likely an artifact of a read error, given a far larger clone one base away. Other nucleotide sequences from this sample produce the same CDR3. V is TRDV2 and J is TRDJ2, with TRDD3 matching over 12 bases. Per the germline V gene, CDR1 is GEAIGNYY and CDR2 is EKD. The CDR3 is 14 amino acids. CDR3: CACDLLGDTAQLFF. Written as DNA, the CDR3 is TGTGCCTGTGACCTACTGGGGGATACAGCACAGCTCTTCTTT.

This clone was picked up a small number of times. A much more abundant neighbour one base away suggests this may be a read error. Other DNA sequences in the sample encode the same CDR3. The V gene is TRDV2, the J gene TRDJ3; the match to TRDD3 covers 10 bases. The CDR3 spans 20 residues. Germline lookup yields CDR1 GEAIGNYY and CDR2 EKD. Here the CDR3 reads CACDTVLGDLGSWDTRQMFF. DNA for the CDR3: TGTGCCTGTGACACCGTACTGGGGGATTTGGGCTCCTGGGACACCCGCCAGATGTTTTTC.

This clone was seen a handful of times. It differs at one base from a far larger clone, so likely a read error. In the same sample, other DNA sequences code for this CDR3. V usage is TRDV2 and J usage is TRDJ2; 9 positions match TRDD3. After removal of 0 bases from V and 8 bases from J, the junction contained 9 bases not matched to a gene. Germline-derived CDR1 and CDR2 are GEAIGNYY and EKD. This CDR3 comprises 16 residues. The DNA for the CDR3 is TGTGCCTGTGACACCCTGGGGGATCAGAAGGCTGCACAACTCTTCTTT. This sequence encodes CACDTLGDQKAAQLFF.

As for this clone: TCRdb pairs this DNA with a much larger clone's protein that differs at residue 6, likely a read error; the protein shown was translated from the DNA. The chain links TRDV2 to TRDJ2; 9 nucleotides line up with TRDD3. The CDR3 sequence is 15 residues long. The ends lost 0 bases at V and 3 bases at J; junction bases unmatched: 1. Germline CDR1 and CDR2: GEAIGNYY and EKD. The CDR3 DNA reads TGTGCCTGTGACACCGTGGGGGATATGACAGCACAACTCTTCTTT. Translated, it gives CACDTVGDMTAQLFF.

This clone was seen only a few times. TCRdb shows a much larger clone's protein in place of this DNA's translation, and the two differ at residue 5, likely through a read error; the protein shown is translated from the DNA. The chain recombines TRDV2 with TRDJ1; a weak D match, TRDD3 (5 bases). CDR1 is GEAIGNYY, CDR2 EKD, per germline. CDR3 length: 16 residues. With 3 bases removed from V and 0 bases from J, the gap between germline ends came to 16 bases. CDR3 region: CACDSMGTPYTDKLIF. The DNA for the CDR3 is TGTGCCTGTGACTCGATGGGGACCCCTTACACCGATAAACTCATCTTT.

This clone turned up a few times. One base away lies a much larger clone, so this may be a sequencing read error. Other DNA variants within this sample encode the same CDR3. The CDR3 loop reads CACDTWGTWDTRQMFF. CDR3 bases: TGTGCCTGTGACACCTGGGGGACCTGGGACACCCGCCAGATGTTTTTC. The rearrangement joins TRDV2 to TRDJ3; 7 nucleotides match TRDD3. Germline V lookup: CDR1 GEAIGNYY, CDR2 EKD. The CDR3 runs 16 residues.

Notes on this clone: This may arise from a read error, as a much more abundant clone is one base away. The rearrangement links TRDV2 to TRDJ3, with 13 bases that match TRDD3. The CDR3 sequence is 23 residues long. CDR1 is GEAIGNYY and CDR2 is EKD in the germline V gene. The CDR3 protein is CACDTVGLGDTLSRSWDTRQVFF. CDR3 coding DNA: TGTGCCTGTGACACCGTTGGACTGGGGGATACGCTTTCGCGCTCCTGGGACACCCGACAGGTGTTTTTC.

Only a few counts were recorded for this clone. This clone may be a read error of a much larger clone one base away. This same CDR3 is encoded by further DNA sequences in the sample. The chain is built from TRDV2 and TRDJ3; 10 bases are a match to TRDD3. With V trimmed by 1 base and J by 0 bases, 17 bases remained unmatched. Germline CDR1 is GEAIGNYY and CDR2 is EKD. This CDR3 region has 23 residues. This chain's CDR3 is CACDTLTLTGGLMSSWDTRQMFF. CDR3 coding DNA: TGTGCCTGTGACACGCTAACCCTTACTGGGGGATTAATGAGCTCCTGGGACACCCGACAGATGTTTTTC.

As regards this clone: One end of the junction does not line up with germline, which may come from a read error. J is TRDJ1 and V is TRDV2; TRDD3 aligns across 13 bases. This CDR3 has 16 amino acids. Looked up from germline, CDR1 is GEAIGNYY and CDR2 is EKD. The CDR3 DNA reads as TGTGCCTGTGACATACTGGGGGATACGTACACCGATAAACCCATCTTC. Amino acid sequence: CACDILGDTYTDKPIF.

Only a few counts were recorded for this clone. This probably arose from a read error, given a far larger clone one base away. No V segment was called; the J segment is TRDJ1. The CDR3 is 11 amino acids. The CDR3 is CACDYTDTLIF. Here the CDR3 DNA reads TGTGCCTGTGACTACACCGATACACTCATCTTT.